What follows are 23 T cell receptor beta chains derived from one specimen sequenced in a study of blood T cell repertoires in COVID-19. Profiled with immunoSEQ multiplex PCR; TCRdb holds only in-frame clones, not every one. The sample has around 190,000 clones, 70% to 90% seen once. The source material was peripheral blood. The receptor source for this set is a man aged 45 to 65 with COVID-19, enrolled during active disease.

This clone has more than one count but fewer than ten. The chain employs TRBV30 and TRBJ1-6, with D hard to call. Germline CDR1 and CDR2: GTSNPN and SVGIG (reference sequence). Between the trimmed V and J ends, which lost 0 bases and 0 bases, there was a span of 9 bases. The CDR3 length is 16 residues. In DNA form, the CDR3 reads TGTGCCTGGAGTGTAGCGGGGAGCTCCTATAATTCACCCCTCCACTTT. As protein: CAWSVAGSSYNSPLHF.

The genes are TRBV5-6 and TRBJ2-5; 9 bases align to TRBD2. V gave up 2 bases and J gave up 5 bases; unmatched junction bases: 10. The CDR3 consists of 16 residues. Germline V CDR1 and CDR2: SGHDT, YYEEEE. The CDR3 loop reads CASSLGAGGPMETQYF. Written as DNA, the CDR3 is TGTGCCAGCAGCTTAGGGGCGGGAGGGCCCATGGAGACCCAGTACTTC.

About this clone itself: The sample contains more than one DNA sequence encoding this CDR3. The chain uses TRBV7-9 and TRBJ2-7; D is unresolved. The CDR3 has 12 amino acids. Per germline, CDR1 SEHNR and CDR2 FQNEAQ (reference sequence). V dropped 2 bases and J dropped 6 bases, with 8 bases sitting between them. CDR3 loop: CASSLSGSEQYF. The CDR3, as DNA: TGTGCCAGCAGCTTATCAGGAAGCGAGCAGTACTTC.

This chain connects TRBV12-3 or TRBV12-4 to TRBJ2-7, with 8 bases that match TRBD1. V lost 5 bases, J lost 9 bases, and 9 bases stayed unmatched. The CDR3 covers 13 residues. This CDR3 is CASSNGQGSRQYF. The CDR3 DNA is TGTGCCAGCAGTAACGGACAGGGCTCCCGGCAGTACTTC.

This chain joins TRBV9 and TRBJ2-1; D is perhaps TRBD2 (6 bases). Per the germline V gene, CDR1 is SGDLS and CDR2 is YYNGEE. There are 16 residues in the CDR3. V was pared by 2 bases and J by 9 bases, with 21 bases between. Written as DNA, the CDR3 is TGTGCCAGCAGCGTCCCCAGGAGGGCAGGACAAGGTGAGCAGTTCTTC. Its translation: CASSVPRRAGQGEQFF.

CDR3 sequence: CASSRDRDTSGLQPQHF. Here the CDR3 DNA reads TGTGCCAGCAGCCGCGATCGGGACACCTCGGGGCTACAGCCCCAGCATTTT. The chain joins TRBV5-6 to TRBJ1-5; possible D gene TRBD1, 6 bases. With 4 bases removed from V and 7 bases from J, the gap between germline ends came to 24 bases. The CDR3 spans 17 residues. The V gene's germline CDR1 is SGHDT and CDR2 YYEEEE.

The chain combines TRBV18 with TRBJ2-2, with a weak D call TRBD1 (6 bases). Looked up from germline, CDR1 is KGHSH and CDR2 is LQKENI. The ends were cut back, 5 bases at V and 0 bases at J, with 25 bases in the middle. The length of the CDR3 is 20 residues. Written as DNA, the CDR3 is TGTGCCAGCTCAGGGGCAGGGGTCGTCAGGAGAAAGACGAACACCGGGGAGCTGTTTTTT. As protein: CASSGAGVVRRKTNTGELFF.

This clone was detected only once. The rearrangement uses TRBV4-3 and TRBJ2-5; 7 nucleotides align to TRBD2. The J segment lost 4 bases and the V segment lost 4 bases, leaving 9 bases of the junction unmatched. The CDR3 runs 15 residues. The V gene's germline CDR1 is LGHNA and CDR2 YSLEER. CDR3 sequence (DNA): TGCGCCAGCAGCCTTACGAGCGGGGCCGGAGAGACCCAGTACTTC. The encoded protein is CASSLTSGAGETQYF.

This clone appeared once. The V and J genes are TRBV19 and TRBJ1-5; D is undetermined. CDR3 length: 17 residues. Trimming pared 1 base from V and 0 bases from J, leaving 13 bases between. The germline V gene encodes CDR1 LNHDA and CDR2 SQIVND (reference sequence). The CDR3 DNA reads TGTGCCAGTAGTATAGGGGGAGGGAGCTATAGCAATCAGCCCCAGCATTTT. Translating gives CASSIGGGSYSNQPQHF.

The rearrangement links TRBV28 to TRBJ1-2, with D perhaps matching TRBD1 (6 bases). The CDR3 contains 17 residues. CDR1 MDHEN and CDR2 SYDVKM come from the germline V gene. Trimming stripped 7 bases from V and 5 bases from J, with 26 bases between. DNA for the CDR3: TGTGCCAGCACGGGGGGCGCGGGCGGGCCACGGGGGTATGGCTACACCTTC. Amino acid sequence: CASTGGAGGPRGYGYTF.

V is TRBV5-5 and J is TRBJ1-1; D is uncertain. This CDR3 has 13 amino acids. V lost 4 bases and J 1 base, leaving 8 bases between the germline ends. Germline assignment: CDR1 SGHKS and CDR2 YYEKEE (reference sequence). The CDR3, as DNA: TGTGCCAGCAGCCCGCCGAGGAACACTGAAGCTTTCTTT. Translating gives CASSPPRNTEAFF.

This chain joins TRBV6-5 and TRBJ1-5; possible D gene TRBD1, 6 bases. Between the trimmed V and J ends, which lost 8 bases and 3 bases, there was a span of 14 bases. The CDR3 consists of 14 residues. Per the germline V gene, CDR1 is MNHEY and CDR2 is SVGAGI. The CDR3 DNA is TGTGCCAGCTCACTGGACAGCCTCAATCAGCCCCAGCATTTT. The encoded protein is CASSLDSLNQPQHF.

This rearrangement joins TRBV4-2 to TRBJ2-7; 8 bases line up with TRBD1. Germline V gene lookup returns CDR1 LGHNA and CDR2 YNFKEQ. This CDR3 contains 18 residues. Trimming at V came to 4 bases and at J to 0 bases, leaving 14 bases not matched to a gene. Here the CDR3 reads CASSLHTPGQGSSYEQYF. CDR3 nucleotide sequence: TGTGCCAGCAGCCTCCACACTCCCGGACAGGGAAGCTCCTACGAGCAGTACTTC.

Concerning this clone itself: This sample includes further DNA sequences coding for the same CDR3. The chain is built from TRBV18 and TRBJ2-7; 9 bases align to TRBD2. This CDR3 has 16 residues. V trimming: 6 bases; J trimming: 6 bases; junction bases outside the gene matches: 15. The V gene's germline CDR1 is KGHSH and CDR2 LQKENI. CDR3 protein: CASSPSVGAGGPEQYF. CDR3 bases: TGTGCCAGCTCGCCCTCTGTAGGCGCGGGAGGGCCCGAGCAGTACTTC.

This chain joins TRBV6-1 and TRBJ2-3; D is perhaps TRBD1 (6 bases). With 1 base removed from V and 4 bases from J, the gap between germline ends came to 15 bases. The length of the CDR3 is 16 residues. CDR1 MNHNS and CDR2 SASEGT come from the germline V gene. The DNA for the CDR3 is TGTGCCAGCAGTGAAGTCCGGCAGGGGAGCGCAGATACGCAGTATTTT. Its protein is CASSEVRQGSADTQYF.

This clone has a handful of counts. Here the CDR3 reads CASRGLAGGLYEQYF. The CDR3 nucleotides are TGTGCCAGCAGGGGTCTAGCGGGGGGGCTCTACGAGCAGTACTTC. The chain is built from TRBV6-5 and TRBJ2-7, with TRBD2 matching 12 bases. Trimming removed 6 bases from V and 3 bases from J; junction bases left unmatched: 6. The germline gives CDR1 MNHEY, CDR2 SVGAGI. There are 15 residues in the CDR3.

The CDR3 nucleotides read TGTGCCAGCAGTCTACCGGGACAGAATAATCAGCCCCAGCATTTT. Translated, it gives CASSLPGQNNQPQHF. The rearrangement uses TRBV6-6 and TRBJ1-5, with TRBD1 matching over 7 bases. The CDR3 has 15 residues. The J segment lost 4 bases and the V segment lost 5 bases, leaving 8 bases of the junction unmatched. CDR1 is MNHNY and CDR2 is SVGAGI in the germline V gene (reference sequence).

The chain couples TRBV9 to TRBJ2-2, with 10 bases aligning to TRBD2. Germline V gene lookup returns CDR1 SGDLS and CDR2 YYNGEE. The CDR3 sequence is 16 residues long. Unmatched junction bases numbered 3, after V lost 3 bases and J lost 1 base. In DNA form, the CDR3 reads TGTGCCAGCAGCGGACGGACTAGCGGGAACACCGGGGAGCTGTTTTTT. Amino acid sequence: CASSGRTSGNTGELFF.

The CDR3 DNA sequence: TGTGCCAGCAGCGTTGGCGGGACAGGGTACATTTTTGAGCAGTTCTTC. As protein: CASSVGGTGYIFEQFF. The V call is TRBV9, the J call TRBJ2-1; 9 bases agree with TRBD1. Germline lookup yields CDR1 SGDLS and CDR2 YYNGEE. The CDR3 length is 16 residues. The J segment lost 9 bases and the V segment lost 2 bases, leaving 12 bases of the junction unmatched. Looking up the rest from reference TRBV9 and TRBJ2-1 gives the full variable domain: DSGVTQTPKHLITATGQRVTLRCSPRSGDLSVYWYQQSLDQGLQFLIQYYNGEERAKGNILERFSAQQFPDLHSELNLSSLELGDSALYFCASSVGGTGYIFEQFFGPGTRLTVL.

V usage is TRBV7-2 and J usage is TRBJ2-4; D not resolved. CDR1 and CDR2 from the germline V gene are SGHTA and FQGNSA. V lost 5 bases, J lost 0 bases, and 8 bases lay in between. There are 14 residues in the CDR3. This CDR3 reads CASSPRIAKNIQYF. The CDR3, as DNA: TGTGCCAGCAGCCCTCGTATAGCCAAAAACATTCAGTACTTC.

CDR3 bases: TGTGCCAGCAGCACCCAAGGAGACCAGCCCCAGCATTTT. Translating it yields CASSTQGDQPQHF. The V call is TRBV3-1 (or the pseudogene TRBV3-2), the J call TRBJ1-5; D is ambiguous. The CDR3 is 13 residues long. The V end lost 5 bases, the J end lost 7 bases, and 12 bases lay between the germline ends. Germline CDR1 is LGHDT and CDR2 is YNNKEL (reference sequence).

The rearrangement uses TRBV12-3 or TRBV12-4 and TRBJ1-1; D is ambiguous. There are 13 residues in the CDR3. V was trimmed by 3 bases and J by 3 bases, leaving 8 bases between them. CDR3 loop: CASSFEGDTEAFF. The CDR3 nucleotides are TGTGCCAGCAGTTTCGAAGGAGACACTGAAGCTTTCTTT.

The CDR3 nucleotides are TGTGCCAGCATCGGAGCGCGGACCGGGGAGCTGTTTTTT. Its translation: CASIGARTGELFF. V is TRBV2 and J is TRBJ2-2; no definite D call. V was clipped by 7 bases and J by 5 bases, with 11 bases between them. The CDR3 extends over 13 amino acids. CDR1 and CDR2 from the germline V gene are SNHLY and FYNNEI.